What follows describes a single T cell receptor (beta chain). The table lists this clonotype with a few counts. Its target antigen remains unknown. No base quality information exists; no much larger clone differs at one position. These data come from a study of T-cell reconstitution after alpha-beta-depleted transplantation in children (dated by TCRdb to 2016 to 2018). As for the study more broadly: Using TCR repertoire profiling, the study quantitatively followed how T-cell immune reconstitution unfolded in children after TCRalphabeta/CD19-depleted allogeneic hematopoietic cell transplantation.

Library construction relied on PCR. TCRdb names Illumina HiSeq 2500 as the instrument used. To normalize quantification of the TCRbeta repertoire, the TCR libraries were built with molecular barcoding that relied on unique molecular identifiers. Starting from the raw public reads, TCRdb applied fastp trimming at Q25, assembled clones with MiXCR and retained in-frame beta chains. Each entry is one CDR3 protein sequence, shown with its most common DNA and genes. Across this sample there are some 280,000 distinct CDR3 sequences, with about 10% seen only once. The top ten constitute 10% of the sample. The cysteine opens and the phenylalanine closes a CDR3 of 15 amino acids. Only CDR3 DNA is held: 45 bases, read in frame from base 1. V was cut back by 7 bases and J by 5 bases, leaving a gap of 19 bases between them.

This receptor chain uses TRBV12-3 or TRBV12-4 and TRBJ2-3; the D gene assignment is perhaps TRBD1 or TRBD2, with each matching 5 bases. This sequence was found in a human donor who donated a stem cell graft to a child with SCID. The sample in question was PBMCs from the stem cell graft donor, obtained from the stem cell graft. The DNA sequence is TGTGCCAGCACGTTGCAAGGGGAGAAGGGAGATACGCAGTATTTT. Its amino acids are CASTLQGEKGDTQYF.